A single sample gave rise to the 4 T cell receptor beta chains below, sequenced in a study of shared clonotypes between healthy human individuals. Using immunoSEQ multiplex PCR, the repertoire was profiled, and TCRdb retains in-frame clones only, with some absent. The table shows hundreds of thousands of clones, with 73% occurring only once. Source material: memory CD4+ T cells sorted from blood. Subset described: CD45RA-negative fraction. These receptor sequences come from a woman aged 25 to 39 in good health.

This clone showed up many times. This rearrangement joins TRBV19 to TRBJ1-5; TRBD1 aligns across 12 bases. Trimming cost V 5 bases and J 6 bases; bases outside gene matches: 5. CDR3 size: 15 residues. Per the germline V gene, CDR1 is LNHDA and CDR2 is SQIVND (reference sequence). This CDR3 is CASSPGTGGGQPQHF. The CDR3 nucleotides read TGTGCCAGTAGTCCCGGGACAGGGGGCGGTCAGCCCCAGCATTTT.

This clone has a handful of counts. The CDR3 sequence is CASSFSGRTDTQYF. The CDR3 nucleotides are TGTGCCAGCAGCTTCAGCGGGAGAACAGATACGCAGTATTTT. V gene TRBV28 combines with J gene TRBJ2-3, with TRBD2 matching over 8 bases. The V and J ends lost 6 bases and 3 bases, in that order; junction bases with no gene match: 5. The CDR3 length is 14 residues. Germline values: CDR1 MDHEN, CDR2 SYDVKM.

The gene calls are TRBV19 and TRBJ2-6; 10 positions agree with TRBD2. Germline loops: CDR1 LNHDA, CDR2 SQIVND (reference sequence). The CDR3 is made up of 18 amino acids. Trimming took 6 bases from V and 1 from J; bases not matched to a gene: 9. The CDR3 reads CASRGSSGRVSGANVLTF. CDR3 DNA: TGTGCCAGTAGAGGTTCCAGCGGGAGGGTTTCTGGGGCCAACGTCCTGACTTTC.

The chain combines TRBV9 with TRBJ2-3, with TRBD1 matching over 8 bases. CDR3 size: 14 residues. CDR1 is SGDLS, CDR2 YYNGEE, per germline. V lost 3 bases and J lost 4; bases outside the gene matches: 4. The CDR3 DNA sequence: TGTGCCAGCAGCGCCCCGGACAGGGCAGATACGCAGTATTTT. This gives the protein CASSAPDRADTQYF.